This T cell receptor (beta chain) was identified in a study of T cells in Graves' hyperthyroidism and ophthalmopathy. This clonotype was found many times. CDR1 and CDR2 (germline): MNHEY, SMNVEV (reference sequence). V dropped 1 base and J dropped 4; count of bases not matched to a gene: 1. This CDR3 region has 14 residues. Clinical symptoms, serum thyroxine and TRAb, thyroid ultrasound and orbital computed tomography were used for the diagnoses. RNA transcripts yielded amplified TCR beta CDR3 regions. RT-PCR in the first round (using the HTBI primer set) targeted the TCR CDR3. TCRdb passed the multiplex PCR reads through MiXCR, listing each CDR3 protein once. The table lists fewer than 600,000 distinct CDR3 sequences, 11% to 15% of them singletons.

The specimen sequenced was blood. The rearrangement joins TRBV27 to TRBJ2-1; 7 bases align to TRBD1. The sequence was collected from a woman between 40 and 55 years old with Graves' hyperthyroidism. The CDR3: CASSLLGQYNEQFF. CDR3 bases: TGTGCCAGCAGTTTATTGGGACAGTACAATGAGCAGTTCTTC.